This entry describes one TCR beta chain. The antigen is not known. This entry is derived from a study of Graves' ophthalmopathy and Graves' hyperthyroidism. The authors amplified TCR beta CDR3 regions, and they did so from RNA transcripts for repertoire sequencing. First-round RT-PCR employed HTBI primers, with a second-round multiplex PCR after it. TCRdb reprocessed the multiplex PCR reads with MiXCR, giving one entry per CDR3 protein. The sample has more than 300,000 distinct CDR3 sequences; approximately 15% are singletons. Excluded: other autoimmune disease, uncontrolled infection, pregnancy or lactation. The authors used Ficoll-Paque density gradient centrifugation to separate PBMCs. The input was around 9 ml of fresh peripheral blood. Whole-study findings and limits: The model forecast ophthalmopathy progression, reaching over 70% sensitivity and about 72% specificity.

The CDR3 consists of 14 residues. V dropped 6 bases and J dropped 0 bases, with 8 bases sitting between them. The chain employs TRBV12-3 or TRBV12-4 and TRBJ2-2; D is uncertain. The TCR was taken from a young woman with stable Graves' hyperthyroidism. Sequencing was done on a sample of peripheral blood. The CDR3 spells CASRPASNTGELFF. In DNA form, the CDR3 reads TGTGCCAGCAGGCCGGCATCGAACACCGGGGAGCTGTTTTTT.